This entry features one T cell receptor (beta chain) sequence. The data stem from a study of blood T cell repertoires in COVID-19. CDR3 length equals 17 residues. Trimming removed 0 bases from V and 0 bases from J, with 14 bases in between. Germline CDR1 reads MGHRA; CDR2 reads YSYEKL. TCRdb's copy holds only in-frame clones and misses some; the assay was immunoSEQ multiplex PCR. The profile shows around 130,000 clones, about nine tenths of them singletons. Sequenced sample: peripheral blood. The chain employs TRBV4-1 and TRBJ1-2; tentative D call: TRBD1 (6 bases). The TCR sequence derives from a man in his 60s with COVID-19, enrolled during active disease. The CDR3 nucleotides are TGCGCCAGCAGCCAAGATACTAGGACAGAAGCTAACTATGGCTACACCTTC. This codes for CASSQDTRTEANYGYTF.